The clone carrying this TCR beta chain was observed many times. Unique molecular identifiers tagged every individual TCR cDNA molecule. From the 5' RACE reads, TCRdb called clonotypes with MiXCR, one entry per CDR3 protein. The sample comprises approximately 40,000 distinct CDR3 sequences, roughly 4.9% of which are singletons, and approximately 24% rests with the top ten. The data belong to a study of spatial heterogeneity in lung cancer. The sample's time point: sample taken at primary tumor resection. This CDR3 is built from 15 residues. The germline V gene has CDR1 MRHNA and CDR2 SNTAGT. Trimming took 2 bases from V and 6 from J; bases not matched to a gene: 7.

This chain connects TRBV6-4 to TRBJ1-2; TRBD1 aligns across 9 bases. The receptor comes from a female donor with early-stage non-small cell lung cancer. Sequenced material: PBMCs, taken at surgery. The DNA of the CDR3 is TGTGCCAGCAGTGACCGTCCCGGGACAGGGAATGGCTACACCTTC. Its protein is CASSDRPGTGNGYTF.